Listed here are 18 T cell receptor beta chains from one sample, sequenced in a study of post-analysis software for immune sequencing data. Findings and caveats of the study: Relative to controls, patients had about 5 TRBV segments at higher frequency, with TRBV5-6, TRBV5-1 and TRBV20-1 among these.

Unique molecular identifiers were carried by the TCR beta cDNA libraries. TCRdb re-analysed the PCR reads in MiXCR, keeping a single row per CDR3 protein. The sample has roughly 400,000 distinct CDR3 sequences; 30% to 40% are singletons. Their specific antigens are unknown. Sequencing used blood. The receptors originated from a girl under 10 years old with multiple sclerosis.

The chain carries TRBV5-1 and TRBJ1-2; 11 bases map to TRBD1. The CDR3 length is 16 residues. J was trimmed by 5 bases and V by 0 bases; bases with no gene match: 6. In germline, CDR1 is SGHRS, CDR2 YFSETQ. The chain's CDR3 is CASSLEDRGLNYGYTF. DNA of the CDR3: TGCGCCAGCAGCTTGGAGGACAGGGGGCTCAATTATGGCTACACCTTC.

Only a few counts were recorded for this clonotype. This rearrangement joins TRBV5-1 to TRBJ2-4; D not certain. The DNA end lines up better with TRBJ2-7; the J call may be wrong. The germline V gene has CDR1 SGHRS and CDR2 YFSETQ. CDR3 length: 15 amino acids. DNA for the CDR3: TGCGCCAGCAGCTTGGACTCAGACCCGTTTTACGAGCAGTACTTC. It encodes CASSLDSDPFYEQYF.

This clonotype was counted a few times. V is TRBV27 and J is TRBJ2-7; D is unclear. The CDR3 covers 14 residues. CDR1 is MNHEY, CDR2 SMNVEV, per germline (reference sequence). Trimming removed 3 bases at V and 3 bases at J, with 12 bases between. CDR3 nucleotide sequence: TGTGCCAGCAGTTTTACATCCCCCTACTACGAGCAGTACTTC. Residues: CASSFTSPYYEQYF.

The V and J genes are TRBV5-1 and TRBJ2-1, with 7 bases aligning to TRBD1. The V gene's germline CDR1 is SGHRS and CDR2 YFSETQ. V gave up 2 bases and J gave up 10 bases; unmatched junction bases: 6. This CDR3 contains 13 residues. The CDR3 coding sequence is TGCGCCAGCAGCTTAGGGACAGCGGTGGAGCAGTTCTTC. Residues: CASSLGTAVEQFF.

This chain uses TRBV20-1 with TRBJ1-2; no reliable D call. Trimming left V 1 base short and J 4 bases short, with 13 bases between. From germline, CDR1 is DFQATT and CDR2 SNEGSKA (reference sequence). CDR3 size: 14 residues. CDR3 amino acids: CSARVSALRYGYTF. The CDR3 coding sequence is TGCAGTGCTAGAGTATCAGCTTTACGCTATGGCTACACCTTC.

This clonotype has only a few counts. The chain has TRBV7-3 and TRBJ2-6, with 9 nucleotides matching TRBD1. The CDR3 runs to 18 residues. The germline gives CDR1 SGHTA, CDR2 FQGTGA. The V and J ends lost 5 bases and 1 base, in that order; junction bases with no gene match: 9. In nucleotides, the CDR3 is TGTGCCAGCAGCGAATACGGGACAGGGTTGTCTGGGGCCAACGTCCTGACTTTC. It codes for CASSEYGTGLSGANVLTF.

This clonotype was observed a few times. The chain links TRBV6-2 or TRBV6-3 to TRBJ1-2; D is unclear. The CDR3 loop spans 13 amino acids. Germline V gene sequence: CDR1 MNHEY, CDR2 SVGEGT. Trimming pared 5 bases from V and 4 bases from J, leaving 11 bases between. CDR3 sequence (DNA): TGTGCCAGCAGTCACAGACGGCTCTATGGCTACACCTTC. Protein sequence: CASSHRRLYGYTF.

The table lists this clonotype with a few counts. CDR3 sequence reads: CASRRQGARNTGELFF. Written as DNA, the CDR3 is TGTGCCAGCAGGAGACAGGGGGCCAGAAACACCGGGGAGCTGTTTTTT. The chain recombines TRBV3-1 with TRBJ2-2; TRBD1 matches at 10 bases. V dropped 6 bases and J dropped 2; count of bases not matched to a gene: 6. The CDR3 is 16 residues long. Germline V gene data show CDR1 as LGHDT and CDR2 as YNNKEL (reference sequence).

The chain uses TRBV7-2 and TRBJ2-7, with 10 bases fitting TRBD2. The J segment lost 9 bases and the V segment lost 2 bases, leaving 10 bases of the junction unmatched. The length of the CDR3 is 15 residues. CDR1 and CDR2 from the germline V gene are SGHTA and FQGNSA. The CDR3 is CASSLRTSGLPAQYF. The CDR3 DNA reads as TGTGCCAGCAGCTTACGGACTAGCGGCCTCCCGGCGCAGTACTTC. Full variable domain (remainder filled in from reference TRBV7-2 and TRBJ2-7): GAGVSQSPSNKVTEKGKDVELRCDPISGHTALYWYRQSLGQGLEFLIYFQGNSAPDKSGLPSDRFSAERTGGSVSTLTIQRTQQEDSAVYLCASSLRTSGLPAQYFGPGTRLTVT.

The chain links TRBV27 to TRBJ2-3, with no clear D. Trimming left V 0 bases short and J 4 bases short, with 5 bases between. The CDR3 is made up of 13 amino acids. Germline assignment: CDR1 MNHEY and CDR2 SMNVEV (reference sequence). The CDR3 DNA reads TGTGCCAGCAGTTTATCAGTCGCAGATACGCAGTATTTT. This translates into CASSLSVADTQYF.

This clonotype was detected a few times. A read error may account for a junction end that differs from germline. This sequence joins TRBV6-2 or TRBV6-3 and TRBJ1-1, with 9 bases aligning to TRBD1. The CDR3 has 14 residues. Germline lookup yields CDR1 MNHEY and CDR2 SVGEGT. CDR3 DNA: TGTGCTAGCAGTTTTGGGACAGGGCTAACTGAAGCTTTCTTT. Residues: CASSFGTGLTEAFF.

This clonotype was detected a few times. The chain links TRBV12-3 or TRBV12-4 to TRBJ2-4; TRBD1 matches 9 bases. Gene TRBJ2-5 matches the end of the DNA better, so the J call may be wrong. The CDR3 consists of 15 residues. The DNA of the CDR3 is TGTGCCAGCAGCGAACGAGGACAGGGGTTTGAGACCCAGTACTTC. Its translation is CASSERGQGFETQYF.

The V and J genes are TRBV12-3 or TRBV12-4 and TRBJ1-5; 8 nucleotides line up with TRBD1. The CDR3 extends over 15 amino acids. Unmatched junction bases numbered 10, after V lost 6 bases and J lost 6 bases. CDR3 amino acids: CASSNQGAQLQPQHF. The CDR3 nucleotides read TGTGCCAGCAGCAATCAGGGGGCCCAACTTCAGCCCCAGCATTTT.

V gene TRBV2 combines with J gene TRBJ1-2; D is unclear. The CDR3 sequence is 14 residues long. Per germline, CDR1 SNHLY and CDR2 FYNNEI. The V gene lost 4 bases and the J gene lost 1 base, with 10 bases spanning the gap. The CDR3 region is CASSAGGYNYGYTF. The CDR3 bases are TGTGCCAGCAGTGCCGGCGGATATAACTATGGCTACACCTTC. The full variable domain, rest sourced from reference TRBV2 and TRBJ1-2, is EPEVTQTPSHQVTQMGQEVILRCVPISNHLYFYWYRQILGQKVEFLVSFYNNEISEKSEIFDDQFSVERPDGSNFTLKIRSTKLEDSAMYFCASSAGGYNYGYTFGSGTRLTVV.

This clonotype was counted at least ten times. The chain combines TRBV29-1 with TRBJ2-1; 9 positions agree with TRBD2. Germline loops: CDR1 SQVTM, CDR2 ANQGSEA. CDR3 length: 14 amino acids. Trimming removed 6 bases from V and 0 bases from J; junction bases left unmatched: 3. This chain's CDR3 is CSVRREGSYNEQFF. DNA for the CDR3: TGCAGCGTCAGGCGGGAGGGCTCCTACAATGAGCAGTTCTTC.

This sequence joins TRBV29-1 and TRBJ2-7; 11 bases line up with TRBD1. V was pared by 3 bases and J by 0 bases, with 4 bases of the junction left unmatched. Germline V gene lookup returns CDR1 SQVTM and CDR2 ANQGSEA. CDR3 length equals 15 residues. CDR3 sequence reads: CSVECGTGGSYEQYF. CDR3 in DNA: TGCAGCGTTGAGTGCGGGACAGGGGGCTCCTACGAGCAGTACTTC.

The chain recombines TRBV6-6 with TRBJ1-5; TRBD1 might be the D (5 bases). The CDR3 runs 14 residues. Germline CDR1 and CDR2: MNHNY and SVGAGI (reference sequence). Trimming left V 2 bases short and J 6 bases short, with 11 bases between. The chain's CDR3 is CASSYGADFQPQHF. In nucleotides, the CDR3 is TGTGCCAGCAGTTACGGGGCGGACTTTCAGCCCCAGCATTTT.

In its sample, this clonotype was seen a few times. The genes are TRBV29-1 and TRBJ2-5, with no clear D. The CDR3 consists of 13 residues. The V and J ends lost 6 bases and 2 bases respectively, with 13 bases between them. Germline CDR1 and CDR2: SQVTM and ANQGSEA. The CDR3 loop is CSVTTTAQETQYF. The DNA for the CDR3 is TGCAGCGTCACCACTACAGCTCAAGAGACCCAGTACTTC.